These 8 T cell receptor beta chains were sequenced from one sample in a study of T cells in pancreatic ductal adenocarcinoma. Data came from immunoSEQ multiplex PCR; TCRdb stores just in-frame clones and leaves some out. The sample lists about 4,800 clones, 65% to 85% occurring once. No neoadjuvant therapy was given to the selected pancreatic ductal adenocarcinoma patients before their surgery. Sequenced material: pancreatic tumor tissue. Receptors originate from a human donor with pancreatic ductal adenocarcinoma. The donor label of this sample is uncertain.

This clone appeared a few times. CDR3 coding DNA: TGTGCCAGCAGGGCAGATACCTATGGCTACACCTTC. It specifies CASRADTYGYTF. The chain employs TRBV2 and TRBJ1-2, with D uncertain. Trimming removed 6 bases at V and 4 bases at J, with 9 bases between. The germline V gene has CDR1 SNHLY and CDR2 FYNNEI. The CDR3 length is 12 residues.

This clone was recorded a few times. V is TRBV9 and J is TRBJ1-2; D unresolved. There are 16 residues in the CDR3. The germline V gene encodes CDR1 SGDLS and CDR2 YYNGEE. V lost 0 bases and J 1 base, leaving 13 bases between the germline ends. In DNA form, the CDR3 reads TGTGCCAGCAGCGTAGCTGCGGGGAGTTATAACTATGGCTACACCTTC. It is translated as CASSVAAGSYNYGYTF.

The chain uses TRBV18 and TRBJ2-5; D possibly corresponds to TRBD1 (6 bases). The V end was cut by 3 bases, the J end by 6 bases, with 11 bases between. Per the germline V gene, CDR1 is KGHSH and CDR2 is LQKENI. This CDR3 comprises 13 residues. CDR3 sequence (DNA): TGTGCCAGCTCACCGTCAGGGACAAAGACCCAGTACTTC. Encoded protein: CASSPSGTKTQYF. Full variable domain (missing parts from reference TRBV18 and TRBJ2-5): NAGVMQNPRHLVRRRGQEARLRCSPMKGHSHVYWYRQLPEEGLKFMVYLQKENIIDESGMPKERFSAEFPKEGPSILRIQQVVRGDSAAYFCASSPSGTKTQYFGPGTRLLVL.

The genes are TRBV9 and TRBJ1-4, with 9 positions matching TRBD1. Per germline, CDR1 SGDLS and CDR2 YYNGEE. There are 15 residues in the CDR3. With 2 bases clipped from V and 5 bases from J, the junction kept 4 bases outside the gene matches. In DNA, the CDR3 is TGTGCCAGCAGCGTCTCCGGGACAGGGAATGAAAAACTGTTTTTT. Its protein is CASSVSGTGNEKLFF.

The gene calls are TRBV7-9 and TRBJ1-1, with D possibly being TRBD1 (6 bases). Germline CDR1 reads SEHNR; CDR2 reads FQNEAQ (reference sequence). V lost 1 base and J 5 bases, leaving 14 bases between the germline ends. The CDR3 extends over 15 amino acids. Here the CDR3 DNA reads TGTGCCAGCAGCTTAGAAACAGGGAGTGGAACTGAAGCTTTCTTT. Translation gives CASSLETGSGTEAFF.

The chain is built from TRBV10-3 and TRBJ2-6; 12 bases agree with TRBD2. Trimming cost V 0 bases and J 0 bases; bases outside gene matches: 3. This CDR3 is built from 19 residues. Germline CDR1 and CDR2: ENHRY and SYGVKD. The CDR3 region is CAISESKLAGGSGANVLTF. CDR3 DNA sequence: TGTGCCATCAGTGAGTCGAAACTAGCGGGGGGCTCTGGGGCCAACGTCCTGACTTTC.

The chain combines TRBV9 with TRBJ1-2; 7 bases are a match to TRBD1. Germline V gene data show CDR1 as SGDLS and CDR2 as YYNGEE. With 0 bases clipped from V and 4 bases from J, the junction kept 0 bases outside the gene matches. CDR3 length equals 13 residues. The CDR3 region is CASSVAGGYGYTF. The CDR3, as DNA: TGTGCCAGCAGCGTAGCAGGGGGCTATGGCTACACCTTC.

The CDR3 loop is CASSLDSGTVYGYTF. The CDR3 DNA reads as TGTGCCAGCAGCTTGGATTCCGGGACAGTTTATGGCTACACCTTC. The V and J genes are TRBV5-4 and TRBJ1-2; the match to TRBD1 covers 7 bases. V shed 0 bases, J shed 5 bases, and the junction held 7 bases outside the gene matches. Germline V gene data show CDR1 as SGHNT and CDR2 as YYREEE (reference sequence). This CDR3 is 15 amino acids long.